This entry lists 25 T cell receptor beta chains sequenced from one sample in a study of blood T cell repertoires in COVID-19. Assay: immunoSEQ multiplex PCR; the TCRdb copy retains only in-frame clones and omits some. This table holds over 65,000 clones, 80% found once. The source material was peripheral blood. Receptor source: a woman aged 40 to 50 with active or convalescent COVID-19.

This chain links TRBV19 with TRBJ2-2; maybe TRBD2 (6 bases). CDR3 length equals 14 residues. The germline gives CDR1 LNHDA, CDR2 SQIVND (reference sequence). The V and J ends lost 5 bases and 8 bases respectively, with 15 bases between them. CDR3 coding DNA: TGTGCCAGTAGTCCGCAACCGGCGGGGGGGGAGCTGTTTTTT. It translates to CASSPQPAGGELFF.

This chain uses TRBV7-3 with TRBJ2-1; 8 bases agree with TRBD2. The V gene end was trimmed by 5 bases and the J gene end by 3 bases; junction bases not matched to a gene: 9. Looked up from germline, CDR1 is SGHTA and CDR2 is FQGTGA. The CDR3 length is 16 residues. This chain's CDR3 is CASSPNPGGVYNEQFF. Written as DNA, the CDR3 is TGTGCCAGCAGCCCCAACCCGGGGGGGGTCTACAATGAGCAGTTCTTC.

This chain's CDR3 is CASSKQREATGELFF. The CDR3 DNA follows: TGTGCCAGTAGTAAACAGCGGGAGGCAACCGGGGAGCTGTTTTTT. This rearrangement joins TRBV19 to TRBJ2-2, with 9 bases aligning to TRBD2. The ends lost 4 bases at V and 5 bases at J; junction bases unmatched: 5. Germline V gives CDR1 LNHDA, CDR2 SQIVND (reference sequence). The CDR3 runs 15 residues.

The rearrangement joins TRBV2 to TRBJ2-7; D might be TRBD1 (6 bases). This CDR3 spans 12 amino acids. V lost 4 bases and J lost 7, with 11 bases in between. CDR1 SNHLY and CDR2 FYNNEI come from the germline V gene. CDR3 sequence (DNA): TGTGCCAGCAGTGCCACAGGGCTGGAGCAGTACTTC. Its protein is CASSATGLEQYF.

The chain joins TRBV12-3 or TRBV12-4 to TRBJ2-3; 7 bases agree with TRBD2. The CDR3 spans 13 residues. V lost 6 bases and J lost 7; bases outside the gene matches: 7. CDR3 sequence (DNA): TGTGCCAGCAGCCTTTCCGGGGGGAATACGCAGTATTTT. Translating it yields CASSLSGGNTQYF.

V and J are TRBV6-6 and TRBJ2-7, with 8 bases lining up with TRBD2. The germline V gene encodes CDR1 MNHNY and CDR2 SVGAGI (reference sequence). J was trimmed by 3 bases and V by 0 bases; bases with no gene match: 7. CDR3 length equals 16 residues. CDR3 in DNA: TGTGCCAGCAGTTACTCCGCGGGGGGAGAAGGCTACGAGCAGTACTTC. Its protein is CASSYSAGGEGYEQYF.

The J gene is TRBJ1-2, the V gene TRBV24-1; maybe TRBD1 (6 bases). The CDR3 extends over 15 amino acids. The V end was cut by 3 bases, the J end by 0 bases, with 10 bases between. Germline V lookup: CDR1 KGHDR, CDR2 SFDVKD. The CDR3 loop is CATSDHRVANYGYTF. DNA of the CDR3: TGTGCCACCAGTGATCACAGGGTGGCTAACTATGGCTACACCTTC.

The chain uses TRBV3-1 (or the pseudogene TRBV3-2) and TRBJ2-1, with 7 bases that match TRBD1. This CDR3 has 12 amino acids. With V trimmed by 7 bases and J by 10 bases, 7 bases remained unmatched. The germline V gene encodes CDR1 LGHDT and CDR2 YNNKEL (reference sequence). CDR3 region: CASTQTGSEQFF. DNA for the CDR3: TGTGCCAGCACCCAGACAGGGTCGGAGCAGTTCTTC.

The chain uses TRBV6-5 and TRBJ1-6; tentative D call: TRBD1 (6 bases). V was trimmed by 2 bases and J by 10 bases, leaving 15 bases between them. The CDR3 consists of 15 residues. The germline gives CDR1 MNHEY, CDR2 SVGAGI. As DNA, the CDR3 is TGTGCCAGCAGTTACACCACAGGGCCAGGGTCACCCCTCCACTTT. It translates to CASSYTTGPGSPLHF.

The chain uses TRBV28 and TRBJ1-2, with 10 bases fitting TRBD1. There are 16 residues in the CDR3. Looked up from germline, CDR1 is MDHEN and CDR2 is SYDVKM. The junction had 12 bases not matched to a gene; V was cut back by 7 bases and J by 4 bases. Written as DNA, the CDR3 is TGTGCCAGCAAATCCGGGACAGGGGACTTCTTCTATGGCTACACCTTC. Its protein product is CASKSGTGDFFYGYTF.

This rearrangement joins TRBV6-6 to TRBJ1-5, with D hard to call. V lost 0 bases and J lost 4, with 10 bases in between. The CDR3 totals 15 residues. The germline gives CDR1 MNHNY, CDR2 SVGAGI (reference sequence). As DNA, the CDR3 is TGTGCCAGCAGTTACTCGATCACGGGGAATCAGCCCCAGCATTTT. This translates into CASSYSITGNQPQHF.

The V gene is TRBV18, the J gene TRBJ2-5; no clear D gene. Trimming shortened V by 0 bases and J by 1 base, and 6 bases separated the two germline ends. This CDR3 has 14 residues. The germline CDR1 and CDR2 sequences are KGHSH and LQKENI. CDR3 region: CASSPPGSQETQYF. The CDR3 DNA follows: TGTGCCAGCTCACCACCGGGCAGCCAAGAGACCCAGTACTTC.

Concerning this clone: A junction boundary mismatches the germline segment, possibly from a read error. This chain uses TRBV5-8 with TRBJ1-2; D uncertain. Germline V CDR1 and CDR2: SGHTS, YDEGEE. The CDR3 extends over 11 amino acids. Here the CDR3 DNA reads TGTGCCAGCAGCTTGGGTAGTTATCCCCATTTC. It yields the protein CASSLGSYPHF.

The V gene is TRBV12-5, the J gene TRBJ1-2, with unresolved D. V dropped 0 bases and J dropped 6 bases, with 8 bases sitting between them. This CDR3 spans 13 amino acids. Per germline, CDR1 LGHNT and CDR2 FRNRAP. CDR3 DNA: TGTGCTAGTGGTTTGGTAGTTGGGCATGGCTACACCTTC. Its protein is CASGLVVGHGYTF.

This rearrangement joins TRBV3-1 (or the pseudogene TRBV3-2) to TRBJ1-5, with TRBD1 as a possible D gene (5 bases). The germline CDR1 and CDR2 sequences are LGHDT and YNNKEL (reference sequence). The CDR3 covers 13 residues. V was cut by 3 bases and J by 9 bases, with 12 bases left in between. The CDR3 spells CASSQTESRPQHF. CDR3 DNA sequence: TGTGCCAGCAGCCAGACAGAGTCTAGGCCCCAGCATTTT.

The chain links TRBV5-1 to TRBJ2-3, with 7 bases matching TRBD2. This CDR3 spans 16 amino acids. With 2 bases clipped from V and 0 bases from J, the junction kept 6 bases outside the gene matches. CDR1 and CDR2 from the germline V gene are SGHRS and YFSETQ. CDR3 in amino acids: CASSLHGTTSTDTQYF. The CDR3 DNA is TGCGCCAGCAGCTTACATGGGACTACTAGCACAGATACGCAGTATTTT.

The rearrangement joins TRBV6-5 to TRBJ2-7; no definite D call. CDR3 length: 13 amino acids. Per the germline V gene, CDR1 is MNHEY and CDR2 is SVGAGI. Between the trimmed V and J ends, which lost 0 bases and 2 bases, there was a span of 5 bases. The CDR3 coding sequence is TGTGCCAGCAGTTACTCGAGCACCTACGAGCAGTACTTC. It codes for CASSYSSTYEQYF.

The J gene is TRBJ1-2, the V gene TRBV7-2, with 9 bases aligning to TRBD1. CDR3 length: 14 amino acids. Per the germline V gene, CDR1 is SGHTA and CDR2 is FQGNSA. The J segment lost 7 bases and the V segment lost 1 base, leaving 4 bases of the junction unmatched. CDR3 nucleotide sequence: TGTGCCAGCAGCTTAGACAGGGGGCGAGGTGGCTACACCTTC. It yields the protein CASSLDRGRGGYTF.

The genes are TRBV7-3 and TRBJ2-1; TRBD2 matches 12 bases. The CDR3 runs to 16 residues. The germline CDR1 and CDR2 sequences are SGHTA and FQGTGA. The junction had 9 bases not matched to a gene; V was cut back by 2 bases and J by 10 bases. Here the CDR3 DNA reads TGTGCCAGCAGCTTAGGGTCTAGCGGGAGGGCCGGGGAGCAGTTCTTC. Translating gives CASSLGSSGRAGEQFF.

The V gene is TRBV7-7, the J gene TRBJ2-5; D remains unclear. Per the germline V gene, CDR1 is SSHAT and CDR2 is FNYEAQ (reference sequence). This CDR3 spans 14 amino acids. Trimming pared 4 bases from V and 1 base from J, leaving 10 bases between. DNA of the CDR3: TGTGCCAGCAGCTATGAAGACTCCCAAGAGACCCAGTACTTC. Its translation is CASSYEDSQETQYF.

This clone was counted only a few times. This chain links TRBV28 with TRBJ2-7; no clear D. The CDR3 loop spans 13 amino acids. V shed 5 bases and J shed 4 bases, with 12 bases lying between them. Looked up from germline, CDR1 is MDHEN and CDR2 is SYDVKM. CDR3 sequence (DNA): TGTGCCAGCAGTCCCTCTAAGCGATACGAGCAGTACTTC. Protein sequence: CASSPSKRYEQYF.

This clone turned up a few times. This chain uses TRBV7-3 with TRBJ1-6, with D possibly TRBD1 on 6 matching bases. The CDR3 has 14 amino acids. Trimming stripped 4 bases from V and 13 bases from J, with 17 bases between. CDR1 and CDR2 from the germline V gene are SGHTA and FQGTGA. CDR3 bases: TGTGCCAGCAGCTCCCAGGGGTTTAGGAGCCCCCTCCACTTT. Protein product: CASSSQGFRSPLHF.

This chain joins TRBV18 and TRBJ1-2; D call uncertain. The ends were cut back, 0 bases at V and 1 base at J, with 6 bases in the middle. The CDR3 loop spans 14 amino acids. The V gene's germline CDR1 is KGHSH and CDR2 LQKENI. The CDR3 reads CASSPPGDNYGYTF. The CDR3 DNA follows: TGTGCCAGCTCACCACCGGGAGATAACTATGGCTACACCTTC.

This clone came up a few times. The gene calls are TRBV27 and TRBJ2-5; TRBD1 aligns across 7 bases. V lost 2 bases to trimming and J lost 2 bases; unmatched junction nucleotides: 5. Germline lookup yields CDR1 MNHEY and CDR2 SMNVEV (reference sequence). The CDR3 runs 15 residues. Written as DNA, the CDR3 is TGTGCCAGCAGTTTAAGGGACAGCGAACAAGAGACCCAGTACTTC. Its translation: CASSLRDSEQETQYF.

The CDR3, as DNA: TGTGCCAGCAACGCTCCGGGACAGGGTACAGATACGCAGTATTTT. This translates into CASNAPGQGTDTQYF. This chain links TRBV6-5 with TRBJ2-3; TRBD1 matches 9 bases. Per germline, CDR1 MNHEY and CDR2 SVGAGI. There are 15 residues in the CDR3. V shed 7 bases and J 3 bases; nucleotides not matched to a gene: 8.